This T cell receptor beta chain was identified in a study of patients and donors after allogeneic stem cell transplantation (TCRdb year 2020). The method behind the library was RT-PCR. The listed sequencing device is NextSeq 550. The public sequencing data were trimmed at Q25 with fastp and processed into clonotypes with MiXCR by TCRdb, which kept only in-frame beta chains. Entries are consolidated by CDR3 protein sequence, retaining the most common genes and DNA. This sample is represented by about 960,000 distinct CDR3 sequences; approximately 19% of them were singletons. Around 6% of the sample lies in the top ten. There are a few counts of this clonotype. The antigen this receptor binds is unknown. Base qualities are missing; no much larger clone stands one base away. At the junction V is shortened by 3 bases and J by 3 bases; bases outside the gene matches: 8. The germline V gene (reference sequence) yields DFQATT for CDR1 and SNEGSKA for CDR2. The CDR3, from cysteine to phenylalanine, totals 16 residues. The DNA shown is the 48-base CDR3, in frame from base 1.

The receptor was derived from a human donor who was either an allogeneic HSCT recipient or a stem cell or donor lymphocyte infusion donor (not recorded which). It is not recorded whose cells these are; they may come from a transplant donor. The sequence joins TRBV20-1 to TRBJ2-3; TRBD2 lines up with 11 middle nucleotides. Sequenced material: blood, either unsorted or a sorted T cell fraction (not recorded which). The sequence in DNA is TGCAGTGCTAGGACTAGCGGGATGGGCTTAACAGATACGCAGTATTTT. The encoded protein is CSARTSGMGLTDTQYF.